A selection of T cell receptor beta chains follows, all from one sample in a study of graft-versus-host responses after intestinal transplantation. No antigen has been identified for these receptors. Data came from immunoSEQ multiplex PCR; TCRdb stores just in-frame clones and leaves some out. This sample has 130,000 or so clones, with roughly 92% found just once. This specimen consisted of unstimulated CD4+ T cells sorted from spleen or lymph node cells, obtained before intestinal transplant. These TCRs come from a human donor who received an intestinal transplant. The CDR3 runs from the conserved cysteine through the conserved F or W. A D gene is named only where the DNA matches it firmly. Clone size is given for some rows only: seen once, a few or many times, or a class if the clone is expanded.

V gene: TRBV18
D gene: TRBD2
J gene: TRBJ2-5
clone size: -
CDR3 protein: CASSPGTSGEETQYF
CDR3 DNA: TGTGCCAGCTCACCAGGGACTAGCGGGGAGGAGACCCAGTACTTC

V gene: TRBV6-6
D gene: -
J gene: TRBJ1-2
clone size: -
CDR3 protein: CASSYQGDYGYTF
CDR3 DNA: TGTGCCAGCAGTTACCAGGGAGACTATGGCTACACCTTC

V gene: TRBV11-3
D gene: -
J gene: TRBJ2-1
clone size: -
CDR3 protein: CASSTGPARNEQFF
CDR3 DNA: TGTGCCAGCAGCACGGGTCCGGCCAGAAATGAGCAGTTCTTC

V gene: TRBV19
D gene: -
J gene: TRBJ2-7
clone size: -
CDR3 protein: CASSIAPQGKYEQYF
CDR3 DNA: TGTGCCAGTAGTATAGCCCCCCAGGGAAAGTACGAGCAGTACTTC

V gene: TRBV10-2
D gene: -
J gene: TRBJ2-1
clone size: -
CDR3 protein: CASTPSPISQGGILYNEQFF
CDR3 DNA: TGCGCCAGCACCCCTTCCCCTATCTCACAGGGGGGGATCCTCTACAATGAGCAGTTCTTC

V gene: TRBV11-2
D gene: TRBD2
J gene: TRBJ2-5
clone size: -
CDR3 protein: CASRQTLLLAGGQETQYF
CDR3 DNA: TGTGCCAGCAGGCAAACGCTACTTCTAGCGGGGGGCCAAGAGACCCAGTACTTC

V gene: TRBV27
D gene: TRBD1
J gene: TRBJ2-7
clone size: -
CDR3 protein: CASSLGTGGGYEQYF
CDR3 DNA: TGTGCCAGCAGTTTAGGGACAGGGGGCGGCTACGAGCAGTACTTC

V gene: TRBV5-1
D gene: -
J gene: TRBJ2-3
clone size: -
CDR3 protein: CASSLALALADTQYF
CDR3 DNA: TGCGCCAGCAGCTTGGCGCTAGCTCTTGCAGATACGCAGTATTTT

V gene: TRBV10-3
D gene: -
J gene: TRBJ2-2
clone size: -
CDR3 protein: CAGTNTGELFF
CDR3 DNA: TGTGCCGGCACGAACACCGGGGAGCTGTTTTTT

V gene: TRBV30
D gene: -
J gene: TRBJ2-2
clone size: once
CDR3 protein: CAWSVRVTGELFF
CDR3 DNA: TGTGCCTGGAGTGTACGGGTAACCGGGGAGCTGTTTTTT

V gene: TRBV5-5
D gene: -
J gene: TRBJ1-2
clone size: -
CDR3 protein: CASTHSQGKSYGYTF
CDR3 DNA: TGTGCCAGCACTCACTCCCAGGGGAAGTCCTATGGCTACACCTTC

V gene: TRBV6-1
D gene: -
J gene: TRBJ1-1
clone size: -
CDR3 protein: CASSVSVQRGVNTEAFF
CDR3 DNA: TGTGCCAGCAGTGTAAGCGTACAGAGGGGCGTGAACACTGAAGCTTTCTTT

V gene: TRBV19
D gene: -
J gene: TRBJ1-2
clone size: -
CDR3 protein: CASSIQGGNGYTF
CDR3 DNA: TGTGCCAGTAGTATACAAGGGGGGAATGGCTACACCTTC

V gene: TRBV11-2
D gene: TRBD1
J gene: TRBJ1-5
clone size: -
CDR3 protein: CASQGAASNQPQHF
CDR3 DNA: TGTGCCAGCCAGGGGGCGGCTAGCAATCAGCCCCAGCATTTT

V gene: TRBV29-1
D gene: -
J gene: TRBJ1-2
clone size: -
CDR3 protein: CSVGGLGDYGYTF
CDR3 DNA: TGCAGCGTTGGAGGGCTGGGGGACTATGGCTACACCTTC

V gene: TRBV2
D gene: -
J gene: TRBJ1-5
clone size: -
CDR3 protein: CASSEGSTNQPQHF
CDR3 DNA: TGTGCCAGCAGCGAGGGCTCGACCAATCAGCCCCAGCATTTT

V gene: TRBV5-4
D gene: -
J gene: TRBJ2-7
clone size: -
CDR3 protein: CASSLGWDYEQYF
CDR3 DNA: TGTGCCAGCAGTCTTGGGTGGGACTACGAGCAGTACTTC

V gene: TRBV25-1
D gene: -
J gene: TRBJ2-7
clone size: -
CDR3 protein: CASRQIRDNSYEQYF
CDR3 DNA: TGTGCCAGCAGACAAATTCGGGACAACTCCTACGAGCAGTACTTC

V gene: TRBV2
D gene: -
J gene: TRBJ1-2
clone size: -
CDR3 protein: CASRAQGPANYGYTF
CDR3 DNA: TGTGCCAGCAGGGCTCAGGGGCCAGCTAACTATGGCTACACCTTC

V gene: TRBV6-5
D gene: TRBD1
J gene: TRBJ2-7
clone size: -
CDR3 protein: CASSGSGTAYEQYF
CDR3 DNA: TGTGCCAGCAGTGGTTCCGGGACAGCCTACGAGCAGTACTTC

V gene: TRBV6-6
D gene: TRBD1
J gene: TRBJ1-2
clone size: -
CDR3 protein: CASSRQGFSGYTF
CDR3 DNA: TGTGCCAGCAGTAGACAGGGATTTTCTGGCTACACCTTC

V gene: TRBV18
D gene: -
J gene: TRBJ2-2
clone size: -
CDR3 protein: CASSPFAIQSSGELFF
CDR3 DNA: TGTGCCAGCTCACCATTTGCCATTCAAAGTTCGGGGGAGCTGTTTTTT

V gene: TRBV27
D gene: -
J gene: TRBJ1-2
clone size: -
CDR3 protein: CASSADSPKNGYTF
CDR3 DNA: TGTGCCAGCAGCGCGGACAGCCCAAAAAATGGCTACACCTTC

V gene: TRBV5-1
D gene: -
J gene: TRBJ2-1
clone size: -
CDR3 protein: CASSRDASSSYNEQFF
CDR3 DNA: TGCGCCAGCAGCCGGGACGCCTCAAGCTCCTACAATGAGCAGTTCTTC

V gene: TRBV4-2
D gene: -
J gene: TRBJ2-5
clone size: -
CDR3 protein: CASSQVGLGNQETQYF
CDR3 DNA: TGTGCCAGCAGCCAAGTAGGGCTGGGGAACCAAGAGACCCAGTACTTC

V gene: TRBV6-1
D gene: -
J gene: TRBJ2-3
clone size: -
CDR3 protein: CASSGLSHYTDTQYF
CDR3 DNA: TGTGCCAGCAGTGGACTCAGCCATTACACAGATACGCAGTATTTT

V gene: TRBV10-3
D gene: -
J gene: TRBJ1-6
clone size: -
CDR3 protein: CAIRLGENSPLHF
CDR3 DNA: TGTGCCATCCGGCTGGGGGAAAATTCACCCCTCCACTTT

V gene: TRBV7-2
D gene: TRBD1
J gene: TRBJ1-2
clone size: -
CDR3 protein: CASSSGQGYGYTF
CDR3 DNA: TGTGCCAGCAGCTCTGGACAGGGCTATGGCTACACCTTC

V gene: TRBV27
D gene: TRBD1
J gene: TRBJ1-6
clone size: -
CDR3 protein: CASSVQDRVNSPLHF
CDR3 DNA: TGTGCCAGCAGTGTGCAGGACAGGGTAAATTCACCCCTCCACTTT

V gene: TRBV5-4
D gene: -
J gene: TRBJ2-3
clone size: -
CDR3 protein: CASSPTGSTDTQYF
CDR3 DNA: TGTGCCAGCAGCCCAACGGGGAGCACAGATACGCAGTATTTT

V gene: TRBV6-5
D gene: TRBD1
J gene: TRBJ1-1
clone size: -
CDR3 protein: CASRGTGGGYTEAFF
CDR3 DNA: TGTGCCAGCAGAGGGACAGGGGGTGGGTACACTGAAGCTTTCTTT

V gene: TRBV29-1
D gene: -
J gene: TRBJ1-3
clone size: -
CDR3 protein: CSVLPIRNPISGNTIYF
CDR3 DNA: TGCAGCGTTCTACCCATCAGGAACCCGATTTCTGGAAACACCATATATTTT

V gene: TRBV6-5
D gene: -
J gene: TRBJ2-4
clone size: -
CDR3 protein: CASSETNMKREWYF
CDR3 DNA: TGTGCCAGCAGTGAAACGAACATGAAACGAGAGTGGTACTTC

V gene: TRBV5-1
D gene: -
J gene: TRBJ2-5
clone size: -
CDR3 protein: CASSLNRGETQYF
CDR3 DNA: TGCGCCAGCAGCCTGAACAGAGGAGAGACCCAGTACTTC

V gene: TRBV18
D gene: -
J gene: TRBJ1-5
clone size: -
CDR3 protein: CASSPTGGNQPQHF
CDR3 DNA: TGTGCCAGCTCACCCACGGGGGGAAATCAGCCCCAGCATTTT

V gene: TRBV7-2
D gene: -
J gene: TRBJ1-1
clone size: -
CDR3 protein: CASSSQGGAFF
CDR3 DNA: TGTGCCAGCAGCAGTCAGGGTGGGGCTTTCTTT

V gene: TRBV9
D gene: -
J gene: TRBJ2-1
clone size: once
CDR3 protein: CASSVEGDEQFF
CDR3 DNA: TGTGCCAGCAGCGTAGAGGGCGATGAGCAGTTCTTC

V gene: TRBV5-3
D gene: -
J gene: TRBJ1-4
clone size: few
CDR3 protein: CARSLWGEFNEKLFF
CDR3 DNA: TGTGCCAGAAGCTTGTGGGGGGAATTTAATGAAAAACTGTTTTTT

V gene: TRBV5-5
D gene: -
J gene: TRBJ2-5
clone size: -
CDR3 protein: CASSLRVVGETQYF
CDR3 DNA: TGTGCCAGCAGCTTGAGGGTCGTCGGGGAGACCCAGTACTTC

V gene: TRBV29-1
D gene: TRBD1
J gene: TRBJ2-7
clone size: -
CDR3 protein: CSVGGQGSYEQYF
CDR3 DNA: TGCAGCGTTGGAGGACAGGGTAGTTACGAGCAGTACTTC

V gene: TRBV18
D gene: TRBD2
J gene: TRBJ2-1
clone size: -
CDR3 protein: CASSGTSYNEQFF
CDR3 DNA: TGTGCCAGCTCCGGGACTAGCTACAATGAGCAGTTCTTC

V gene: TRBV15
D gene: -
J gene: TRBJ1-6
clone size: -
CDR3 protein: CATSRDWGPDNSPLHF
CDR3 DNA: TGTGCCACCAGCAGAGATTGGGGACCGGATAATTCACCCCTCCACTTT

V gene: TRBV6-5
D gene: -
J gene: TRBJ2-2
clone size: few
CDR3 protein: CASSYSNQGSGELFF
CDR3 DNA: TGTGCCAGCAGTTACTCGAACCAGGGTTCCGGGGAGCTGTTTTTT

V gene: TRBV28
D gene: -
J gene: TRBJ1-4
clone size: -
CDR3 protein: CASSSQWTANEKLFF
CDR3 DNA: TGTGCCAGCAGTTCCCAATGGACAGCTAATGAAAAACTGTTTTTT

V gene: TRBV9
D gene: TRBD2
J gene: TRBJ2-3
clone size: -
CDR3 protein: CASSPPSGGADTQYF
CDR3 DNA: TGTGCCAGCAGCCCCCCGAGCGGGGGGGCGGATACGCAGTATTTT

V gene: TRBV30
D gene: -
J gene: TRBJ2-2
clone size: -
CDR3 protein: CAWMRSSNTGELFF
CDR3 DNA: TGTGCCTGGATGAGGTCTTCCAACACCGGGGAGCTGTTTTTT